This T cell receptor (beta chain) was documented in a study of blood T cell repertoires in COVID-19 (dated by TCRdb to 2020 to 2021). For context, the study as a whole: Samples covering the acute and convalescent phases of COVID-19 were provided by collaborators in the United States, Italy and Spain. Where HLA class I and class II types were available, the types were taken from metadata supplied by the sample provider, not from assay-based typing. The repertoires were released in a freely available public database intended as a resource for research on the immune response to SARS-CoV-2. The samples were drawn from the first 160 participants of the ongoing ImmuneRACE study and from over a thousand subjects provided by 6 global collaborators. Nearly every sample came with metadata listing a de-identified subject ID, COVID-19 status, age in years and sex. The dataset comprised deeply sampled blood TCRbeta repertoires from subjects exposed to, actively infected with, or recovered from COVID-19. The prospective study material was composed of cDNA or gDNA derived from T cells, B-cell-depleted T cells, or PBMCs.

Study-wide conclusions, independent of this receptor: How much clinical and demographic metadata was included differed by source and by participant, and the metadata was provided uncurated.

This clone came up once. There is no known antigen for this receptor. No much larger clonotype is one base removed from it; base qualities were not supplied. TCRbeta CDR3 regions were amplified from genomic DNA by means of the immunoSEQ Assay, a bias-controlled multiplex PCR. Per the original workflow: The number of nucleated cells in each sample was estimated by amplification of reference gene primers within the assay. To quantify the absolute abundance of each unique TCRbeta CDR3 rearrangement, sequence reads were collapsed and filtered. For each sample, productive Simpson clonality was calculated by taking the square root of Simpson's diversity index across productive rearrangements. Drawn from immuneACCESS, this table holds only the in-frame rearrangements with V and J called that TCRdb kept. Clones are partly lost; checked studies trace under half to an unresolved V gene and leave the rest unexplained. The V and J calls and clone size come from that table; D and trimming were worked out from the DNA. Present in this sample are about 120,000 clones, less than 85% of which were seen just once. About 2.3% of the sample goes to the ten largest clones.

Whole blood was collected in K2EDTA tubes by collaborating institutions according to the institutions' own protocols. Collaborator samples were shipped for TCRbeta analysis as frozen whole blood, isolated PBMCs, or DNA extracted from either sample type. The sample consisted of peripheral blood. The source is a man between 50 and 59 years old with acute or convalescent COVID-19.

Read as DNA, the sequence is TGTGCCTGGAGAATTAACTCTGGAAACACCATATATTTT. Its translation is CAWRINSGNTIYF. The chain uses TRBV30 and TRBJ1-3, with no confidently assigned D gene. The CDR3 has 13 amino acids, counting the end cysteine and phenylalanine. Only the CDR3 DNA is retained, 39 bases long and in frame from the first base. A distance of 6 bases separates the germline ends of V and J, which lose 3 bases and 0 bases respectively. In the germline V gene (reference sequence), CDR1 corresponds to GTSNPN and CDR2 to SVGIG.